Below are 19 T cell receptor beta chains sequenced from a single sample in a study of blood T cell repertoires in COVID-19 (dated by TCRdb to the early 2020s). Library preparation used the immunoSEQ multiplex PCR assay. TCRdb retrieved this table from immuneACCESS and kept in-frame rearrangements only. Not all clones are present; in checked studies, unresolved V genes account for under half, and no reason is known for the remainder. This sample has about 170,000 clones in its table, and roughly four fifths of those were observed once. Roughly 8% of the sample comes from the top ten. The sequenced sample was peripheral blood. The receptor set was obtained from a middle-aged man who had recovered from COVID-19.

The rearrangement uses TRBV6-5 and TRBJ2-4, with a weak D call TRBD1 (5 bases). Germline-derived CDR1 and CDR2 are MNHEY and SVGAGI. CDR3 length: 14 residues. V dropped 7 bases and J dropped 5 bases, with 15 bases sitting between them. CDR3 DNA: TGTGCCAGCATAAGGGGATCAGCTGAAAACATTCAGTACTTC. Residues: CASIRGSAENIQYF.

This chain connects TRBV4-3 to TRBJ1-3, with unresolved D. V was shortened by 0 bases and J by 0 bases, with 6 bases between the two germline ends. The CDR3 extends over 15 amino acids. Germline CDR1 reads LGHNA; CDR2 reads YSLEER. The CDR3 sequence: CASSQDSASGNTIYF. CDR3 in DNA: TGCGCCAGCAGCCAAGACAGCGCCTCTGGAAACACCATATATTTT.

The chain employs TRBV6-5 and TRBJ2-1, with TRBD2 identical over 9 bases. From germline, CDR1 is MNHEY and CDR2 SVGAGI. Trimming at V came to 7 bases and at J to 9 bases, leaving 10 bases not matched to a gene. The CDR3 has 14 residues. The CDR3 here is CASTDSGRGGEQFF. The CDR3, as DNA: TGTGCCAGCACCGATAGCGGGAGAGGGGGTGAGCAGTTCTTC.

The gene calls are TRBV2 and TRBJ1-6; possibly TRBD1 for D (5 bases). V was pared by 5 bases and J by 9 bases, with 14 bases between. CDR1 and CDR2 from the germline V gene are SNHLY and FYNNEI. This CDR3 comprises 14 residues. The CDR3 sequence is CASSTNRGGSPLHF. CDR3 in DNA: TGTGCCAGCAGTACTAACCGGGGGGGTTCACCCCTCCACTTT.

This chain connects TRBV11-2 to TRBJ1-5, with D unclear. Germline assignment: CDR1 SGHAT and CDR2 FQNNGV. The V end was cut by 5 bases, the J end by 9 bases, with 17 bases between. The CDR3 runs to 14 residues. The CDR3 region is CASSPGGSAGPQHF. Here the CDR3 DNA reads TGTGCCAGCAGCCCAGGAGGGTCCGCGGGGCCCCAGCATTTT.

The V gene is TRBV6-5, the J gene TRBJ2-2, with 10 bases identical to TRBD1. CDR1 and CDR2 from the germline V gene are MNHEY and SVGAGI. V dropped 5 bases and J dropped 4; count of bases not matched to a gene: 4. The CDR3 totals 15 residues. CDR3 nucleotides: TGTGCCAGCAGTCTCGGGACAGGGGTCACCGGGGAGCTGTTTTTT. Its protein is CASSLGTGVTGELFF.

This clone was found a few times. The chain links TRBV7-2 to TRBJ2-3, with D possibly TRBD1 on 5 matching bases. Trimming pared 3 bases from V and 4 bases from J, leaving 11 bases between. Per germline, CDR1 SGHTA and CDR2 FQGNSA. The length of the CDR3 is 14 residues. The CDR3 reads CASSLQGTADTQYF. The CDR3 DNA sequence: TGTGCCAGCAGCTTGCAGGGTACCGCAGATACGCAGTATTTT.

This sequence joins TRBV6-5 and TRBJ2-2, with 9 bases fitting TRBD2. This CDR3 is built from 16 residues. Germline CDR1 and CDR2: MNHEY and SVGAGI. V shed 4 bases, J shed 0 bases, and the junction held 3 bases outside the gene matches. The CDR3 is CASSSGLATNTGELFF. The CDR3 coding sequence is TGTGCCAGCAGTTCCGGACTAGCGACGAACACCGGGGAGCTGTTTTTT.

The J gene is TRBJ1-2, the V gene TRBV29-1, with D possibly being TRBD1 (6 bases). CDR3 length: 14 amino acids. Germline loops: CDR1 SQVTM, CDR2 ANQGSEA. V shed 4 bases and J shed 4 bases, with 16 bases lying between them. The CDR3 reads CSVGVGGLSYGYTF. CDR3 bases: TGCAGCGTTGGGGTAGGGGGTCTAAGCTATGGCTACACCTTC.

This chain links TRBV19 with TRBJ1-1; possibly TRBD1 for D (5 bases). The germline CDR1 and CDR2 sequences are LNHDA and SQIVND (reference sequence). V was pared by 4 bases and J by 0 bases, with 12 bases between. CDR3 length equals 15 residues. The CDR3 region is CASSRAGNMNTEAFF. CDR3 bases: TGTGCCAGTAGTAGAGCAGGGAACATGAACACTGAAGCTTTCTTT.

The chain employs TRBV6-5 and TRBJ2-2; 10 bases are a match to TRBD1. The CDR3 length is 15 residues. CDR1 MNHEY and CDR2 SVGAGI come from the germline V gene. V dropped 6 bases and J dropped 7; count of bases not matched to a gene: 8. CDR3 sequence (DNA): TGTGCCAGCAGAGCCGGGACAGGGGTCATCGGGGAGCTGTTTTTT. Translated, it gives CASRAGTGVIGELFF.

V and J are TRBV7-2 and TRBJ2-5; the D is unclear. Trimming shortened V by 2 bases and J by 5 bases, and 9 bases separated the two germline ends. CDR3 length equals 13 residues. CDR1 is SGHTA and CDR2 is FQGNSA in the germline V gene. The CDR3 nucleotides are TGTGCCAGCAGCTTAACACAGCTTGAGACCCAGTACTTC. Its protein is CASSLTQLETQYF.

The chain couples TRBV5-4 to TRBJ1-6; TRBD1 is a possible D gene (5 bases). Trimming cost V 3 bases and J 10 bases, with 23 bases left between them. The CDR3 spans 17 residues. Germline V gene sequence: CDR1 SGHNT, CDR2 YYREEE (reference sequence). The CDR3 loop reads CASSSRRIQGAGSPLHF. CDR3 nucleotide sequence: TGTGCCAGCAGCTCCCGGCGGATTCAGGGCGCGGGGTCACCCCTCCACTTT.

The chain couples TRBV6-2 or TRBV6-3 to TRBJ2-7; TRBD2 is a possible D gene (5 bases). Trimming shortened V by 2 bases and J by 1 base, and 9 bases separated the two germline ends. This CDR3 is 14 amino acids long. Germline V gene lookup returns CDR1 MNHEY and CDR2 SVGEGT. CDR3 region: CASSYGENSYEQYF. CDR3 DNA sequence: TGTGCCAGCAGTTACGGGGAGAATTCCTACGAGCAGTACTTC.

V gene TRBV4-1 combines with J gene TRBJ2-2; D unclear. This CDR3 region has 14 residues. The germline gives CDR1 MGHRA, CDR2 YSYEKL. Trimming pared 3 bases from V and 7 bases from J, leaving 12 bases between. CDR3 DNA: TGCGCCAGCAGCCAGGCTCAGGCTTACGGGGAGCTGTTTTTT. Protein product: CASSQAQAYGELFF.

The gene calls are TRBV28 and TRBJ2-5; D unclear. The CDR3 runs 14 residues. Germline values: CDR1 MDHEN, CDR2 SYDVKM. V was cut by 3 bases and J by 1 base, with 9 bases left in between. The CDR3 loop is CASSFQKTQETQYF. The CDR3 coding sequence is TGTGCCAGCAGTTTTCAGAAAACCCAAGAGACCCAGTACTTC. The full variable domain, completed using reference TRBV28 and TRBJ2-5, is DVKVTQSSRYLVKRTGEKVFLECVQDMDHENMFWYRQDPGLGLRLIYFSYDVKMKEKGDIPEGYSVSREKKERFSLILESASTNQTSMYLCASSFQKTQETQYFGPGTRLLVL.

The chain couples TRBV4-3 to TRBJ2-7; D might be TRBD2 (6 bases). The V end was cut by 0 bases, the J end by 2 bases, with 14 bases between. Germline-derived CDR1 and CDR2 are LGHNA and YSLEER. This CDR3 spans 16 amino acids. Written as DNA, the CDR3 is TGCGCCAGCAGCCAAGATGCCCGGGGCGGGGCCTACGAGCAGTACTTC. This encodes CASSQDARGGAYEQYF.

The rearrangement uses TRBV6-2 or TRBV6-3 and TRBJ1-2; no definite D call. CDR1 is MNHEY, CDR2 SVGEGT, per germline. The CDR3 consists of 14 residues. The germline V and J ends were trimmed by 5 bases and 2 bases, with 12 bases remaining between them. CDR3 amino acids: CASSPAVTNYGYTF. Here the CDR3 DNA reads TGTGCCAGCAGTCCGGCGGTAACGAACTATGGCTACACCTTC.

The chain links TRBV5-4 to TRBJ2-5, with 7 bases that match TRBD2. The CDR3 runs to 16 residues. V lost 4 bases and J lost 2; bases outside the gene matches: 11. The germline gives CDR1 SGHNT, CDR2 YYREEE (reference sequence). CDR3: CASSHPYSGEQETQYF. CDR3 nucleotides: TGTGCCAGCAGCCACCCGTACAGCGGGGAGCAAGAGACCCAGTACTTC.